A single sample is the source of the 19 T cell receptor beta chains below, sequenced in a study of blood T cell repertoires in COVID-19. This table comes from immunoSEQ multiplex PCR, and its TCRdb copy is limited to in-frame clones, with some not included. The sample consists of roughly 430,000 clones, roughly 90% of them appearing once. Sequenced input: PBMCs or T cells enriched from blood (not recorded which). These receptors originate from a woman between 18 and 30 years old who had been exposed to COVID-19.

The CDR3: CASSPGTSGAYEQYF. CDR3 coding DNA: TGTGCCAGCTCCCCCGGGACTAGCGGGGCCTACGAGCAGTACTTC. The rearrangement links TRBV18 to TRBJ2-7; 13 bases line up with TRBD2. The CDR3 is 15 amino acids. V gave up 6 bases and J gave up 2 bases; unmatched junction bases: 4. Germline CDR1 and CDR2: KGHSH and LQKENI.

This clone has a single count. V usage is TRBV19 and J usage is TRBJ1-2; TRBD1 matches at 7 bases. The CDR3 totals 15 residues. CDR1 LNHDA and CDR2 SQIVND come from the germline V gene (reference sequence). J lost 3 bases, V lost 4 bases, and 8 bases had no gene match. CDR3 sequence reads: CASSKDREVDYGYTF. The CDR3 DNA sequence: TGTGCCAGTAGTAAAGACAGGGAGGTGGACTATGGCTACACCTTC.

The chain has TRBV11-1 and TRBJ1-1; D unclear. Trimming stripped 2 bases from V and 5 bases from J, with 12 bases between. Germline V CDR1 and CDR2: SGHAT, FQDESV (reference sequence). This CDR3 has 14 amino acids. The CDR3 loop is CASSLSPGSTEAFF. The DNA of the CDR3 is TGTGCCAGCAGCTTATCGCCAGGATCAACTGAAGCTTTCTTT.

This chain joins TRBV29-1 and TRBJ2-7, with TRBD1 identical over 9 bases. Germline assignment: CDR1 SQVTM and CDR2 ANQGSEA. V gave up 4 bases and J gave up 3 bases; unmatched junction bases: 4. The CDR3 spans 13 residues. CDR3 bases: TGCAGCGTTGGAGGGACAGGGCACTACGAGCAGTACTTC. This gives the protein CSVGGTGHYEQYF.

The rearrangement links TRBV6-6 to TRBJ2-7; D remains unclear. Germline-derived CDR1 and CDR2 are MNHNY and SVGAGI (reference sequence). V shed 2 bases and J shed 7 bases, with 6 bases lying between them. The CDR3 sequence is 11 residues long. This CDR3 reads CASSYGQEQYF. The CDR3 nucleotides are TGTGCCAGCAGTTACGGGCAAGAGCAGTACTTC.

The chain combines TRBV27 with TRBJ2-7; 14 bases are shared with TRBD2. V lost 6 bases, J lost 6 bases, and 7 bases stayed unmatched. Germline lookup yields CDR1 MNHEY and CDR2 SMNVEV (reference sequence). The CDR3 runs 15 residues. CDR3 loop: CASSPTGTSGSEQYF. The CDR3 DNA reads as TGTGCCAGCAGCCCAACTGGGACTAGCGGGAGCGAGCAGTACTTC.

This sequence joins TRBV4-1 and TRBJ1-2; tentatively, D is TRBD1 (6 bases). Trimming took 1 base from V and 5 from J, leaving 17 bases between them. CDR1 and CDR2 from the germline V gene are MGHRA and YSYEKL. CDR3 size: 16 residues. The CDR3: CASSQGATLGAYGYTF. In nucleotides, the CDR3 is TGCGCCAGCAGCCAAGGCGCGACACTGGGGGCTTATGGCTACACCTTC.

The CDR3 loop is CASKGGRGISYEQYF. The DNA of the CDR3 is TGTGCCAGCAAGGGAGGACGGGGAATATCCTACGAGCAGTACTTC. The chain uses TRBV6-5 and TRBJ2-7; tentative D call: TRBD2 (6 bases). The CDR3 is 15 residues long. With 7 bases removed from V and 1 base from J, the gap between germline ends came to 17 bases. Germline CDR1 is MNHEY and CDR2 is SVGAGI.

The V gene is TRBV6-5, the J gene TRBJ2-7; a weak D match, TRBD2 (6 bases). From germline, CDR1 is MNHEY and CDR2 SVGAGI. Trimming pared 0 bases from V and 4 bases from J, leaving 7 bases between. The CDR3 length is 13 residues. For the CDR3, the DNA is TGTGCCAGCAGTTACTCGCGGGGATACGAGCAGTACTTC. Translating it yields CASSYSRGYEQYF.

There are a few counts of this clone. The J gene is TRBJ2-7, the V gene TRBV19, with 9 positions matching TRBD1. Germline V gene sequence: CDR1 LNHDA, CDR2 SQIVND (reference sequence). This CDR3 region has 13 residues. J was trimmed by 2 bases and V by 4 bases; bases with no gene match: 0. CDR3 protein: CASSNRGPYEQYF. In DNA form, the CDR3 reads TGTGCCAGTAGTAACAGGGGGCCCTACGAGCAGTACTTC.

The chain's CDR3 is CAWSVLAGNEQFF. The CDR3 DNA reads as TGTGCCTGGAGCGTACTAGCGGGGAATGAGCAGTTCTTC. V is TRBV30 and J is TRBJ2-1, with 10 bases that match TRBD2. Germline V gene sequence: CDR1 GTSNPN, CDR2 SVGIG (reference sequence). V gave up 3 bases and J gave up 7 bases; unmatched junction bases: 3. The length of the CDR3 is 13 residues.

The rearrangement joins TRBV5-4 to TRBJ2-7; 10 nucleotides match TRBD2. The V gene's germline CDR1 is SGHNT and CDR2 YYREEE (reference sequence). CDR3 length: 15 residues. J lost 3 bases, V lost 6 bases, and 9 bases had no gene match. The CDR3 DNA sequence: TGTGCCAGCACCTATGAACTAGCGGGACACTACGAGCAGTACTTC. Its translation is CASTYELAGHYEQYF.

CDR3 loop: CASSFIGTSSYNEQFF. The CDR3 DNA sequence: TGTGCCAGCAGTTTTATAGGGACTAGCTCCTACAATGAGCAGTTCTTC. The rearrangement uses TRBV28 and TRBJ2-1; 8 bases fit TRBD2. V gave up 3 bases and J gave up 0 bases; unmatched junction bases: 4. The CDR3 sequence is 16 residues long. Germline V gene data show CDR1 as MDHEN and CDR2 as SYDVKM.

This chain uses TRBV29-1 with TRBJ1-2, with no clear D. The ends were cut back, 2 bases at V and 3 bases at J, with 13 bases in the middle. From germline, CDR1 is SQVTM and CDR2 ANQGSEA. The CDR3 sequence is 14 residues long. The DNA of the CDR3 is TGCAGCGTTGAATCGGTTCACGGAGACTATGGCTACACCTTC. Its translation is CSVESVHGDYGYTF. The entire variable domain, with the rest obtained from reference TRBV29-1 and TRBJ1-2, is as follows: SAVISQKPSRDICQRGTSLTIQCQVDSQVTMMFWYRQQPGQSLTLIATANQGSEATYESGFVIDKFPISRPNLTFSTLTVSNMSPEDSSIYLCSVESVHGDYGYTFGSGTRLTVV.

The chain carries TRBV7-9 and TRBJ2-1; possibly TRBD2 for D (5 bases). Germline lookup yields CDR1 SEHNR and CDR2 FQNEAQ (reference sequence). This CDR3 contains 19 residues. V was cut by 5 bases and J by 5 bases, with 28 bases left in between. The CDR3 nucleotides read TGTGCCAGCAGCGTTATACGGCTAGCCCCGCCGCAATCCGACAATGAGCAGTTCTTC. Translating gives CASSVIRLAPPQSDNEQFF.

This clone has only a few counts. This chain uses TRBV12-3 or TRBV12-4 with TRBJ1-1, with 7 bases aligning to TRBD1. Trimming at V came to 8 bases and at J to 2 bases, leaving 5 bases not matched to a gene. The CDR3 covers 13 residues. The CDR3 sequence: CASLGQLNTEAFF. The CDR3 DNA sequence: TGTGCCAGCCTGGGACAGCTTAACACTGAAGCTTTCTTT.

The chain links TRBV24-1 to TRBJ2-5; 12 positions agree with TRBD1. The germline V gene has CDR1 KGHDR and CDR2 SFDVKD. J gave up 4 bases and V 0 bases, and 14 bases lay outside the gene matches. This CDR3 contains 20 residues. CDR3 loop: CATSDLSPAPGQGAGETQYF. CDR3 nucleotides: TGTGCCACCAGTGATTTGTCCCCCGCCCCGGGACAGGGGGCAGGAGAGACCCAGTACTTC.

The CDR3 nucleotides read TGTGCCAGCAGCTTAACGACTAGCGGGGCTCGCGAGCAGTACTTC. This gives the protein CASSLTTSGAREQYF. The rearrangement uses TRBV7-9 and TRBJ2-7; 11 nucleotides agree with TRBD2. CDR1 is SEHNR and CDR2 is FQNEAQ in the germline V gene (reference sequence). The length of the CDR3 is 15 residues. V gave up 2 bases and J gave up 6 bases; unmatched junction bases: 6. The entire variable domain, with the rest obtained from reference TRBV7-9 and TRBJ2-7, is as follows: DTGVSQNPRHKITKRGQNVTFRCDPISEHNRLYWYRQTLGQGPEFLTYFQNEAQLEKSRLLSDRFSAERPKGSFSTLEIQRTEQGDSAMYLCASSLTTSGAREQYFGPGTRLTVT.

The chain couples TRBV18 to TRBJ2-1, with 10 bases that match TRBD2. Germline V gives CDR1 KGHSH, CDR2 LQKENI. The J segment lost 7 bases and the V segment lost 2 bases, leaving 5 bases of the junction unmatched. The CDR3 runs to 15 residues. CDR3 region: CASSPSGGVRNEQFF. The CDR3 region has the DNA TGTGCCAGCTCACCAAGCGGGGGGGTCAGAAATGAGCAGTTCTTC.